This T cell receptor beta chain comes out of a study of blood T cells in healthy people across ages (dated by TCRdb to between 2015 and 2016). Concerning the study at large: In model experiments, template switching captured roughly one uniquely barcoded TCR beta cDNA molecule for every two T cells. Age-related changes in TCR beta repertoire diversity were measured in the study by deep sequencing normalized with unique cDNA molecular identifiers. To avoid experimental bias, donors of different ages were spread randomly across the sequencing lanes. Using the same blood draw, the study looked at two additional independent replicas of 1 million unique cDNA reads for two donors, one aged 18 to 30 and the other aged 80 or older. The donors were divided into four age groups: young (average around 17 years), middle-aged (about 41), aged (around 59) and long-lived (around 87).

Donors were a few dozen systemically healthy Caucasian individuals from Russia aged roughly 6 to 100 years. Each donor gave 8.5 to 10 milliliters of peripheral blood, collected into EDTA-treated Vacutainer tubes. PBMCs were isolated by Ficoll-Paque density-gradient centrifugation, with at least 7 million obtained per sample. Trizol reagent was used to extract total RNA from the PBMCs, yielding at least 5 micrograms per sample. Naive CD45RAhigh/CD27high T cell percentages were measured by flow cytometry on a PBMC aliquot from every donor. The library was made by 5' RACE. Sequencing was carried out with an Illumina HiSeq 2500. The second PCR ran for roughly 7 to 11 cycles and used a J-beta primer mix along with a sample-barcoded 5' primer. A template-switch 5' adaptor carrying 12 random nucleotides introduced a unique molecular identifier onto each TCR beta cDNA molecule. Each sample yielded at least 2.5 million CDR3-containing paired-end reads. All of the RNA was converted into first-strand cDNA using the Mint cDNA synthesis kit, with a TRBC-specific oligonucleotide serving as the primer. Following uracil-DNA glycosylase treatment, a first 18-cycle PCR with universal primers M1SS and BC2_uni_R was performed on all cDNA. The study's processing was this. Normalization of each sample was performed by random selection of 1 million high-quality reads, each carrying a distinct molecular identifier. Reads with shared molecular identifiers were discarded instead of being binned into consensus sequences. MiTCR, set to a Q25 quality threshold and the strictest error-elimination algorithm, was used for CDR3 identification, clonotype clustering and error correction. A nonparametric unseen species model with Euler transformation was used to estimate a lower bound on total TCR beta diversity. TCRdb reprocessed the public reads (quality trimming at Q25 with fastp, clone calling with MiXCR) and kept in-frame beta chains. Each record represents a unique CDR3 protein, reported with the most common genes and DNA among its rows. In this record, the V and J calls reflect TCRdb's handling and not the investigators' own analysis. This sample comprises 800,000 to 1,000,000 distinct CDR3 sequences, approximately 49% of them detected only once. The top ten clones comprise around 15% of the sample.

Regarding this clonotype: It lacks a known antigen. No much larger clone exists at a distance of one base, and base qualities are not known.

The paper's findings and limits, for the study overall: Observed TCR beta diversity per million T cells fell roughly linearly with age, and a significant reduction was already apparent by age approximately 40. Compared with the aged group, more naive CD4+ T cells, fewer expanded clones and increased TCR diversity were shown by the long-lived group, suggesting age selection. There was a strong correlation between observed TCR beta diversity and the percentage of naive T cells measured by flow cytometry. Because donor CMV infection status was unknown, age-related changes in expanded clonotypes were potentially confounded. Conclusive comparison of naive and antigen-experienced compartments was prevented by the profiling of bulk unsorted PBMCs. Estimates of total diversity based on one million sequenced T cells were regarded as lower bounds and as underestimates.

The sequencing input was blood. The receptor comes from a man aged 30 to 39 in good health.

The CDR3 amino acid sequence is: CASSHRPTGIDYGYTF. The sequence in DNA is TGCGCCAGCAGCCACCGACCGACAGGGATAGACTATGGCTACACCTTC. The sequence is built from TRBV4-1 and TRBJ1-2, with 7 bases in between that match TRBD1. The germline V end is reduced by 3 bases and the J end by 3 bases; junction bases left unmatched: 10. CDR1 and CDR2 were assigned from the germline V gene as MGHRA and YSYEKL. Reading from cysteine to phenylalanine, the CDR3 counts 16 amino acids. Only CDR3 DNA remains: 48 bases, in frame from the first base.